Included here is one T cell receptor beta chain sequence, with context. No antigen is known for it. TCRdb independently ran MiXCR on the 5' RACE reads; one entry per CDR3 protein. Of 250,000 or so distinct CDR3 sequences listed, about 8.3% are singletons. These data are taken from a study of identical twins. The study, taken as a whole, reports: Insertions ran lower in abundant cord blood beta clonotypes, though not in memory repertoires.

V shed 3 bases and J 3 bases; nucleotides not matched to a gene: 3. The V gene's germline CDR1 is DFQATT and CDR2 SNEGSKA (reference sequence). The CDR3 is made up of 13 amino acids. These data also formed part of another study, on yellow fever vaccine responses in identical twins.

Sequencing used CD8+ T cells sorted from blood. This sequence was found in a woman aged 18-35 years in good health. V is TRBV20-1 and J is TRBJ2-7; 9 nucleotides agree with TRBD2. DNA for the CDR3: TGCAGTGCTAGGGCACTAGCGGGCTACGAGCAGTACTTC. Translating gives CSARALAGYEQYF.